The clone carrying this T cell receptor (beta chain) was recorded at least ten times. The antigen remains undetermined. The data originate from a study of neurological immune-mediated disorders. With 10-nucleotide random UMIs, 5'RACE was used to make the cDNA. TCRdb analysed the 5' RACE reads with MiXCR anew, one entry per CDR3 protein. The sample yields roughly 62,000 distinct CDR3 sequences, over 3.5% seen once. Study outcomes and limitations: Phylogenetic grouping placed 18 of 34 multiple sclerosis patients' repertoires in one related-CDR3 cluster, a possible signature. It was HTLV-1-associated myelopathy that showed the most TCR clonal expansion, while multiple sclerosis showed the least, falling below healthy controls.

The sample taken for sequencing was PBMCs. This clonotype was obtained from a woman aged 45-65 years with multiple sclerosis.

This chain's CDR3 is CASSPRGGRGFEAFF. Written as DNA, the CDR3 is TGTGCCAGCTCACCACGAGGGGGGCGCGGGTTTGAAGCTTTCTTT. The chain joins TRBV18 to TRBJ1-1; maybe TRBD1 (6 bases). The germline gives CDR1 KGHSH, CDR2 LQKENI. CDR3 length equals 15 residues. Trimming stripped 1 base from V and 7 bases from J, with 16 bases between.